One sample yielded the 7 T cell receptor beta chains listed below, sequenced in a study of CD4+ T cells in melanoma. Generated by immunoSEQ multiplex PCR, the TCRdb table keeps only in-frame clones and is missing some. The sample shows about 20,000 clones, 83% of them seen only once. The specimen sequenced was cells from a culture (not recorded whether cultured in vitro). These receptors were obtained from a human donor with melanoma.

The chain is built from TRBV2 and TRBJ2-5; D not resolved. The closer fit of TRBJ2-7 to the DNA end suggests the J call may be wrong. The germline CDR1 and CDR2 sequences are SNHLY and FYNNEI. The CDR3 loop spans 13 amino acids. The CDR3 DNA follows: TGTGCCAGCAGTGTTCCTCTTTCCTACGAGCAGTACTTC. Translation gives CASSVPLSYEQYF.

The chain is built from TRBV7-9 and TRBJ1-5; D remains ambiguous. Germline CDR1 is SEHNR and CDR2 is FQNEAQ (reference sequence). V dropped 4 bases and J dropped 7 bases, with 14 bases sitting between them. This CDR3 has 14 residues. The DNA for the CDR3 is TGTGCCAGCAGCTCGCTATCGGCGGACCAGCCCCAGCATTTT. Translating gives CASSSLSADQPQHF.

The chain has TRBV29-1 and TRBJ1-5; D perhaps matches TRBD1 (6 bases). The CDR3 is 12 amino acids. CDR1 and CDR2 from the germline V gene are SQVTM and ANQGSEA. The V end lost 6 bases, the J end lost 5 bases, and 11 bases lay between the germline ends. The CDR3 region is CSVGGGDQPQHF. The CDR3 region has the DNA TGCAGCGTGGGGGGGGGCGATCAGCCCCAGCATTTT.

This chain joins TRBV5-4 and TRBJ2-1; 8 nucleotides line up with TRBD2. J lost 4 bases, V lost 2 bases, and 5 bases had no gene match. This CDR3 is built from 15 residues. Per the germline V gene, CDR1 is SGHNT and CDR2 is YYREEE (reference sequence). The CDR3 nucleotides read TGTGCCAGCAGCTTTCTGGCTAGCGGGTACAATGAGCAGTTCTTC. It is translated as CASSFLASGYNEQFF.

The chain employs TRBV30 and TRBJ2-1; a weak D match, TRBD2 (6 bases). The length of the CDR3 is 14 residues. The germline V and J ends were trimmed by 2 bases and 4 bases, with 12 bases remaining between them. CDR1 and CDR2 (germline): GTSNPN, SVGIG (reference sequence). This CDR3 reads CAWSFLAPYNEQFF. The CDR3 region has the DNA TGTGCCTGGAGTTTCCTAGCGCCGTACAATGAGCAGTTCTTC.

The chain combines TRBV5-1 with TRBJ1-6, with D unclear. The germline V gene encodes CDR1 SGHRS and CDR2 YFSETQ. CDR3 length: 15 amino acids. The ends were cut back, 1 base at V and 7 bases at J, with 12 bases in the middle. DNA for the CDR3: TGCGCCAGCAGCTTGTCAGCCGAAAGAAATTCACCCCTCCACTTT. Translation: CASSLSAERNSPLHF.

V is TRBV30 and J is TRBJ2-5; D unclear. CDR1 GTSNPN and CDR2 SVGIG come from the germline V gene (reference sequence). The CDR3 extends over 14 amino acids. Trimming shortened V by 3 bases and J by 1 base, and 12 bases separated the two germline ends. The CDR3 here is CAWSRPGFQETQYF. For the CDR3, the DNA is TGTGCCTGGAGCCGACCGGGCTTCCAAGAGACCCAGTACTTC.